The rows below give T cell receptor beta chains drawn from one sample of a study of blood T cell repertoires in COVID-19. Repertoires were generated with immunoSEQ multiplex PCR, while TCRdb's copy carries only in-frame clones and drops some. The table includes about 170,000 clones, about 89% detected once. Sample: peripheral blood. The source of these receptors is a man in his 70s with acute or convalescent COVID-19. CDR3s leave out the opening cysteine and the closing phenylalanine or tryptophan. The order of the fields is V gene, clone size, D gene, CDR3 protein. The D gene is left open where the match is weak. Not every row has a clone size; where given, it reads once, few, many or a size class.

v_gene: TRBV5-1; abundance: .; d_gene: TRBD2; CDR3aa: ATRAGEGETQY
v_gene: TRBV7-9; abundance: .; d_gene: .; CDR3aa: ASSPPGGLGLTDTQY
v_gene: TRBV10-2; abundance: .; d_gene: .; CDR3aa: ASFHPGETGELF
v_gene: TRBV4-2; abundance: few; d_gene: .; CDR3aa: ASSQDGAARETQY
v_gene: TRBV9; abundance: .; d_gene: TRBD1; CDR3aa: ASSLSGTAKETQY
v_gene: TRBV18; abundance: .; d_gene: .; CDR3aa: ASNNRGSAEQY
v_gene: TRBV27; abundance: .; d_gene: TRBD2; CDR3aa: ASSLLGGRIPYEQY
v_gene: TRBV30; abundance: .; d_gene: .; CDR3aa: AWSSNGVSPLH
v_gene: TRBV5-1; abundance: .; d_gene: .; CDR3aa: ASSFQGGGYEQY
v_gene: TRBV9; abundance: .; d_gene: TRBD2; CDR3aa: ASSLSGTSGSHEQY